This TCR beta chain is drawn from a study of CD8 T cells in ankylosing spondylitis (dated by TCRdb to the late 2010s). At the level of the whole study: To find TCR variants linked to disease, the study profiled T cell receptor beta repertoires in ankylosing spondylitis patients and healthy donors. In total, the full study cohort was made up of about 110 healthy donors and 25 or so ankylosing spondylitis patients. Peripheral blood was sampled, and synovial fluid was also collected from ankylosing spondylitis patients.

Broad study findings and their caveats: Significant enrichment of the disease-linked clones was reported in matched synovial fluid samples from ankylosing spondylitis patients. Some motif variants had previously been reported in the synovial fluid and blood of reactive arthritis patients, which suggests shared mechanisms of disease initiation. A CD8+ phenotype was shown by the disease-linked clones, which were found at relatively low frequencies in peripheral blood. Blood from ankylosing spondylitis patients appeared to be characterized by a TCR beta motif made up of under 10 highly homologous amino acid variants.

Details on this clonotype: Its antigen is not yet known. No base qualities exist here, and no much larger clone lies one base off it.

Sequencer: Illumina HiSeq 2500. Quantitative 5'-RACE with molecular barcodes was used to prepare TCR beta libraries. The study's processing was this. Disease-linked TCR variants were identified with a new computational method built on a probabilistic model of VDJ rearrangement. TCRdb cleaned the public reads at Q25 with fastp, built clones with MiXCR and kept in-frame beta chains. Every distinct CDR3 protein forms one entry, paired with its most common genes and DNA. The authors' filters were not applied to this entry. The table for this sample lists some 200,000 distinct CDR3 sequences; more than 5.5% of them were counted only once. Jointly, the top ten make up 14% of the sample. V loses 5 bases, J loses 5 bases, and the germline ends lie 18 bases apart. The CDR3 goes from the cysteine to the phenylalanine over 15 residues. The only DNA kept is the CDR3, 45 bases in frame from the first base. Reading the germline V gene gives CDR1 MNHEY and CDR2 SVGEGT.

What was sequenced was blood, either unsorted or a sorted T cell fraction (not recorded which). The receptor's source is a male donor with ankylosing spondylitis. The chain was built from TRBV6-2 or TRBV6-3 and TRBJ1-2, and perhaps TRBD1 as D gene, on 6 matching bases. This receptor carries the CDR3 CASSMDRPKYYGYTF. In nucleotide form, the sequence is TGTGCCAGCAGTATGGACAGACCGAAATATTATGGCTACACCTTC.